These T cell receptor beta chains were read from a single sample in a study of response to subunit inactivated influenza vaccine. TCRdb reprocessed the RT-PCR reads with MiXCR, giving one entry per CDR3 protein. The sample includes about 570,000 distinct CDR3 sequences, 10% to 15% seen only once; the top ten take 10%. The material sequenced was PBMCs from blood, taken on the day of vaccination. Every receptor here comes from a man in his fifties or sixties who received an inactivated influenza vaccine. CDR3s include the opening cysteine and the closing phenylalanine or tryptophan. A D gene is named only where the DNA matches it firmly. Clone sizes are given selectively: once, few, many, or a class where the clone is expanded.

clone_size | d_call | j_call | v_call | cdr3_nt | cdr3_aa
NA | NA | TRBJ2-3 | TRBV9 | TGTGCCAGCAGCCGGGGCGGAGATCAAGATACGCAGTATTTT | CASSRGGDQDTQYF
many | NA | TRBJ2-1 | TRBV7-7 | TGTGCTAGCAGCTCCGGATTAGGGATAGACAATGAGCAGTTCTTC | CASSSGLGIDNEQFF
few | NA | TRBJ2-3 | TRBV9 | TGTGCCAGCAGCGTAATTCACGGTCCTAGCACAGATACGCAGTATTTT | CASSVIHGPSTDTQYF
many | NA | TRBJ1-4 | TRBV7-6 | TGTGCCAGCAGCTTAGCGACTAATGAAAAACTGTTTTTT | CASSLATNEKLFF
many | NA | TRBJ2-1 | TRBV5-1 | TGCGCCAGCAGCTCTTTCGAAGGGAATGAGCAGTTCTTC | CASSSFEGNEQFF
NA | TRBD2 | TRBJ2-1 | TRBV20-1 | TGCAGTGCTAGAGAGCGGGAGGACTACAATGAGCAGTTCTTC | CSAREREDYNEQFF
few | NA | TRBJ2-5 | TRBV12-3/TRBV12-4 | TGTGCCAGCAGCTTCACCAGGGTCCAAGAGACCCAGTACTTC | CASSFTRVQETQYF
few | TRBD2 | TRBJ2-1 | TRBV6-1 | TGTGCCAGCAGGATATCCCGCGGAGGGAGGGATGAGCAGTTCTTC | CASRISRGGRDEQFF
once | NA | TRBJ2-6 | TRBV29-1 | TGCAGCGTTGAAAAGGGATCCGGGGCCAACGTCCTGACTTTC | CSVEKGSGANVLTF
NA | TRBD2 | TRBJ2-6 | TRBV2 | TGTGCCAGCAGCGGGGGGAAGTCTGGGGCCAACGTCCTGACTTTC | CASSGGKSGANVLTF
many | NA | TRBJ1-4 | TRBV7-9 | TGTGCCAGCAGTCTCGCGGAGGTATCTAATGAAAAACTGTTTTTT | CASSLAEVSNEKLFF
NA | NA | TRBJ1-3 | TRBV11-2 | TGTGCCAGCAGCTTAGATCCGGCGAACACCATATATTTT | CASSLDPANTIYF
NA | TRBD1 | TRBJ2-7 | TRBV20-1 | TGCAGTGCCAAGGACAGGGCATCTTACGAGCAGTACTTC | CSAKDRASYEQYF
few | NA | TRBJ2-1 | TRBV20-1 | TGCAGTGCTAGAGATAGACTTCTGGGGGAGCAGTTCTTC | CSARDRLLGEQFF
few | TRBD2 | TRBJ2-2 | TRBV11-2 | TGTGCCAGCAGCTTGATAGCGGGGGGGTTCACCGGGGAGCTGTTTTTT | CASSLIAGGFTGELFF
few | NA | TRBJ1-1 | TRBV3-1 | TGTGCCAGCAGCCCCTACAGGAGCCTGAACACTGAAGCTTTCTTT | CASSPYRSLNTEAFF
few | NA | TRBJ1-2 | TRBV2 | TGTGCCAGCTCAAGCCAGGGGATAGGCTATGGCTACACCTTC | CASSSQGIGYGYTF
NA | NA | TRBJ1-4 | TRBV28 | TGTGCCAGCAGTTTCGGCGTCATGGACATCCTAGCGCTAGCAACTAATGAAAAACTGTTTTTT | CASSFGVMDILALATNEKLFF
NA | NA | TRBJ2-1 | TRBV11-3 | TGTGCCAGCAGCTTAAGGCCGCAGGGGATTGTTAGCAATGAGCAGTTCTTC | CASSLRPQGIVSNEQFF
NA | TRBD1 | TRBJ1-1 | TRBV28 | TGTGCCAGCAGCCAGGAACAGGGGTGGAAGAACACTGAAGCTTTCTTT | CASSQEQGWKNTEAFF
NA | NA | TRBJ1-1 | TRBV7-2 | TGTGCCAGCAGCATTTCCCGACAGAACACTGAAGCTTTCTTT | CASSISRQNTEAFF
few | NA | TRBJ2-5 | TRBV12-3/TRBV12-4 | TGTGCCAGCAGTATCGGGACGGAAGAGACCCAGTACTTC | CASSIGTEETQYF
few | NA | TRBJ1-1 | TRBV6-1 | TGTGCCAGCATCAACGGGGGCAGGGCCACTGAAGCTTTCTTT | CASINGGRATEAFF
few | TRBD2 | TRBJ2-3 | TRBV6-1 | TGTGCCAGCAGTGGATGGGACTACACAGATACGCAGTATTTT | CASSGWDYTDTQYF
few | NA | TRBJ2-1 | TRBV4-3 | TGCGCCAGCAGCCAAGGGACACCCTCAATTAATGAGCAGTTCTTC | CASSQGTPSINEQFF
few | NA | TRBJ2-5 | TRBV20-1 | TGCAGTGCTAGAGATGTAACAGGGACCCTAGAGACCCAGTACTTC | CSARDVTGTLETQYF
many | TRBD2 | TRBJ2-1 | TRBV12-3/TRBV12-4 | TGTGCCAGCAGTTTATCCTCTAGCGGTGAGCAGTTCTTC | CASSLSSSGEQFF
few | TRBD2 | TRBJ2-1 | TRBV6-5 | TGTGCCAGCAGTTACTCGGCGGGGGGGGCCAACAATGAGCAGTTCTTC | CASSYSAGGANNEQFF
NA | NA | TRBJ2-6 | TRBV7-9 | TGTGCCAGCAGCCAACGTTATGGGGCCAACGTCCTGACTTTC | CASSQRYGANVLTF
few | NA | TRBJ2-4 | TRBV20-1 | TGCAGTGCCTTGGACTCAGGCAAAAACATTCAGTACTTC | CSALDSGKNIQYF
few | NA | TRBJ2-7 | TRBV5-5 | TGTGCCAGCAGCTTGGGGGGTGGCGGGACCTCCTACGAGCAGTACTTC | CASSLGGGGTSYEQYF
NA | NA | TRBJ1-5 | TRBV6-6 | TGTGCCAGCAGTTATCAGCTATATCAGCCCCAGCATTTT | CASSYQLYQPQHF
few | TRBD2 | TRBJ2-7 | TRBV28 | TGTGCCAGCACCCCCGGGACTAGCGGGATGAGGCAGTACTTC | CASTPGTSGMRQYF
NA | NA | TRBJ2-7 | TRBV4-3 | TGCGCCAGCAGCCAAGATCTTAGGGGACGCTACGAGCAGTACTTC | CASSQDLRGRYEQYF
many | TRBD2 | TRBJ2-7 | TRBV7-2 | TGTGCCAGCAGCTTAGGTCTAATAGCGGGAGGCGAGCAGTACTTC | CASSLGLIAGGEQYF
NA | TRBD1 | TRBJ2-7 | TRBV7-9 | TGTGCCAGCAGCTCGAGCCGAGACAGGGGCGTTGGATACGAGCAGTACTTC | CASSSSRDRGVGYEQYF
NA | NA | TRBJ1-6 | TRBV6-1 | TGTGCCAGCAGTGAAGGGCAGGGAAGACCCTCACCCCTCCACTTT | CASSEGQGRPSPLHF
NA | NA | TRBJ2-3 | TRBV24-1 | TGTGCCACCAGTGATTTCGGCGCGACTGCGCAGTATTTT | CATSDFGATAQYF
NA | NA | TRBJ2-7 | TRBV20-1 | TGCAGTGCTAGTCTAGCAGAGGACGAGCAGTACTTC | CSASLAEDEQYF
few | NA | TRBJ2-1 | TRBV7-2 | TGTGCCAGCAGCTTAGAAGGACAGCGCTCCTACAATGAGCAGTTCTTC | CASSLEGQRSYNEQFF
NA | NA | TRBJ2-5 | TRBV12-3/TRBV12-4 | TGTGCCAGCAGTTCCACCAGGGGTCCACGGGAGACCCAGTACTTC | CASSSTRGPRETQYF
NA | TRBD2 | TRBJ2-7 | TRBV7-2 | TGTGCCAGCAGCGCCCCAAGGGCGGGAGAGGACGAGCAGTACTTC | CASSAPRAGEDEQYF
few | TRBD2 | TRBJ2-1 | TRBV5-1 | TGCGCCAGCAGCCCGCTCGCTAGCGGGAACAATGAGCAGTTCTTC | CASSPLASGNNEQFF
few | NA | TRBJ2-4 | TRBV5-6 | TGTGCCAGCAGTCCTTGGACTATAGCCAAAAACATTCAGTACTTC | CASSPWTIAKNIQYF
NA | TRBD2 | TRBJ2-3 | TRBV5-6 | TGTGCCAGCAGCCCCCTAGCGGGGGCCGAGAATACGCAGTATTTT | CASSPLAGAENTQYF
NA | TRBD1 | TRBJ2-7 | TRBV20-1 | TGCAGTGCATGCAGACAGGGCTTGGCCTACGAGCAGTACTTC | CSACRQGLAYEQYF
NA | NA | TRBJ2-1 | TRBV27 | TGTGCCAGCAGTTCACGGACCGGCTACAATGAGCAGTTCTTC | CASSSRTGYNEQFF